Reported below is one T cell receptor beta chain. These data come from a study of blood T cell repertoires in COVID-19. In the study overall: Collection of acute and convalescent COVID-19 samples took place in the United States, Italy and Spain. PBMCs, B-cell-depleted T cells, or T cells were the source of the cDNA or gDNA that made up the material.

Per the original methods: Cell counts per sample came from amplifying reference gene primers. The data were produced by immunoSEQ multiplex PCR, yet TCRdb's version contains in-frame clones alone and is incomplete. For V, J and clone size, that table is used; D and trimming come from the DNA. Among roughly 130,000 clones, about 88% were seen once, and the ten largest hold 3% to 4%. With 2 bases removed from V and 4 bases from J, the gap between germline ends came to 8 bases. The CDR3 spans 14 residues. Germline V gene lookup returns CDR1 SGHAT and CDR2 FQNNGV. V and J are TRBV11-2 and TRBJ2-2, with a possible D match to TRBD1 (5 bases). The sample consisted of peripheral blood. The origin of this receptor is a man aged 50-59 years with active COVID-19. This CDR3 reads CASSLTGTTGELFF. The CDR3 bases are TGTGCCAGCAGCTTAACAGGAACCACCGGGGAGCTGTTTTTT.